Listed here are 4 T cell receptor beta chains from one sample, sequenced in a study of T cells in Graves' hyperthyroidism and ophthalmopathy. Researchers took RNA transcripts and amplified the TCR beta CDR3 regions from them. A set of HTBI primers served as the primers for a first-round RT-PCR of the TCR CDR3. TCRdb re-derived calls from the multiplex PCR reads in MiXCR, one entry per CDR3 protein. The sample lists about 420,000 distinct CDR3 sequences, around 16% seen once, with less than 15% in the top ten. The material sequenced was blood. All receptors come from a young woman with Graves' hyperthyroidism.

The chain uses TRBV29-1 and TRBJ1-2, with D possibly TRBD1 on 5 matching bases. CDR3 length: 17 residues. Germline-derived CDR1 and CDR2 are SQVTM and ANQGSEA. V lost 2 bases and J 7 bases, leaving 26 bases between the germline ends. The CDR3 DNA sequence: TGCAGCGTTGAATTCCCCGTCCGGGGACCTAGGGCGCGTGGCTACACCTTC. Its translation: CSVEFPVRGPRARGYTF.

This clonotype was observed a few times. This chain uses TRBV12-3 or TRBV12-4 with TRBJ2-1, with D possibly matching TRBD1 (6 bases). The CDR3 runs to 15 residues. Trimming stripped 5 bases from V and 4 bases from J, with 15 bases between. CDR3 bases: TGTGCCAGCAGTCCGATTAGGGGGATGTACAATGAGCAGTTCTTC. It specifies CASSPIRGMYNEQFF.

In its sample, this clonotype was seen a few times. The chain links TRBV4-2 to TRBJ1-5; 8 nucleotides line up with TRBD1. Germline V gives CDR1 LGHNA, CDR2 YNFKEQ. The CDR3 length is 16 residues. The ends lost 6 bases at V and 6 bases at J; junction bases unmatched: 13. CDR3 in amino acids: CASSLTIPGGSQPQHF. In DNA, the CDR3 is TGTGCCAGCAGTCTTACTATTCCAGGGGGCAGTCAGCCCCAGCATTTT.

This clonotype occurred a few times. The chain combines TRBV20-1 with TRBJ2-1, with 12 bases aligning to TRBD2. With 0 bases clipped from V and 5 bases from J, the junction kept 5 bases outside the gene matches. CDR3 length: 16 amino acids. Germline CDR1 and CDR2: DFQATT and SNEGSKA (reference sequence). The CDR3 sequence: CSARDLLAGGDNEQFF. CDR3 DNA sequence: TGCAGTGCTAGAGATCTCCTAGCGGGAGGGGACAATGAGCAGTTCTTC.